These T cell receptor beta chains were read from a single sample in a study of shared clonotypes between healthy human individuals. Produced via immunoSEQ multiplex PCR; TCRdb's table is partial and in-frame only. The sample consists of about 2.3 million clones, 85% to 95% of them appearing once. Material for sequencing was naive CD4+ T cells from PBMCs. The receptors come from a young man in good health. Some clones in this sample may be carry-over from other donors' samples. Each CDR3 is given with its conserved first and last residue. A D gene is named only where the DNA matches it firmly. Clone size, where shown, is once, few, many, or a class for clones that have expanded.

J gene | clone size | D gene | V gene | CDR3 protein | CDR3 DNA
TRBJ2-2 | - | - | TRBV18 | CASSPYRSGNTGELFF | TGTGCCAGCTCACCCTATAGGAGCGGTAACACCGGGGAGCTGTTTTTT
TRBJ2-3 | - | TRBD1 | TRBV5-6 | CASSPNPGQGARRTDTQYF | TGTGCCAGCAGCCCGAACCCAGGACAGGGGGCGCGGAGGACAGATACGCAGTATTTT
TRBJ2-5 | - | - | TRBV19 | CASSKTGSETQYF | TGTGCCAGTAGTAAGACGGGGTCCGAGACCCAGTACTTC
TRBJ1-1 | - | - | TRBV19 | CASSTPTRSRNTEAFF | TGTGCCAGTAGTACTCCGACAAGAAGCCGGAACACTGAAGCTTTCTTT
TRBJ2-5 | - | TRBD2 | TRBV6-5 | CASSYSRGREGTQYF | TGTGCCAGCAGTTACTCAAGGGGTCGGGAGGGGACCCAGTACTTC
TRBJ2-5 | few | - | TRBV20-1 | CSASLVETQYF | TGCAGTGCTAGCCTAGTGGAGACCCAGTACTTC
TRBJ1-2 | - | - | TRBV2 | CASSEGAGIHGYTF | TGTGCCAGCAGTGAAGGTGCAGGGATACATGGCTACACCTTC
TRBJ1-1 | - | TRBD1 | TRBV11-2 | CASSSPDRGNTEAFF | TGTGCCAGCAGCTCACCCGACAGGGGCAACACTGAAGCTTTCTTT
TRBJ2-3 | - | - | TRBV7-9 | CASSLGPGFPGDPDTQYF | TGTGCCAGCAGCTTAGGACCAGGGTTCCCGGGAGATCCCGATACGCAGTATTTT
TRBJ2-2 | - | TRBD1 | TRBV18 | CASSPTGQGTGELFF | TGTGCCAGCTCACCAACGGGACAGGGGACCGGGGAGCTGTTTTTT
TRBJ1-6 | - | - | TRBV9 | CASSAQQSSYNSPLHF | TGTGCCAGCAGCGCTCAGCAGAGCTCCTATAATTCACCCCTCCACTTT
TRBJ1-1 | few | - | TRBV7-9 | CASSLGGWTEAFF | TGTGCCAGCAGCTTAGGAGGGTGGACTGAAGCTTTCTTT
TRBJ2-7 | - | TRBD1 | TRBV28 | CASSLITGGVGYEQYF | TGTGCCAGCAGTTTGATAACAGGGGGCGTAGGATACGAGCAGTACTTC
TRBJ2-3 | - | - | TRBV27 | CASSLSGRVDTDTQYF | TGTGCCAGCAGTTTATCGGGGCGGGTTGACACAGATACGCAGTATTTT
TRBJ2-7 | - | - | TRBV28 | CASSLVYRLADSYEQYF | TGTGCCAGCAGTTTAGTATATCGGCTAGCTGACTCCTACGAGCAGTACTTC
TRBJ2-3 | - | - | TRBV29-1 | CSLRGGGTVGSDTQYF | TGCAGCCTCCGAGGAGGCGGGACGGTCGGGTCAGATACGCAGTATTTT
TRBJ1-1 | few | TRBD1 | TRBV7-9 | CASSRDSSMNTEAFF | TGTGCCAGCAGTCGGGACAGCTCCATGAACACTGAAGCTTTCTTT
TRBJ1-3 | - | - | TRBV7-2 | CASSLMAADLSGNTIYF | TGTGCCAGCAGCTTAATGGCCGCTGACCTCTCTGGAAACACCATATATTTT
TRBJ2-7 | - | - | TRBV29-1 | CSVTLGRGEQYF | TGCAGCGTGACGTTGGGTCGTGGCGAGCAGTACTTC
TRBJ2-3 | - | - | TRBV4-2 | CASSQEITGSTDTQYF | TGTGCCAGCAGCCAAGAAATAACAGGGAGCACAGATACGCAGTATTTT
TRBJ2-3 | - | - | TRBV11-3 | CASSLRASTDTQYF | TGTGCCAGCAGCCTCCGGGCCTCCACAGATACGCAGTATTTT
TRBJ2-1 | - | - | TRBV7-3 | CASSLNGARAEQFF | TGTGCCAGCAGCTTAAACGGGGCTAGGGCTGAGCAGTTCTTC
TRBJ2-3 | - | - | TRBV10-3 | CAISVGGVGDTQYF | TGTGCCATCAGTGTTGGGGGAGTGGGAGATACGCAGTATTTT
TRBJ2-3 | - | TRBD2 | TRBV7-2 | CASSWRTSGATDTQYF | TGTGCCAGCAGCTGGAGGACTAGCGGGGCCACAGATACGCAGTATTTT
TRBJ2-2 | - | - | TRBV4-1 | CASSQLRTNTGELFF | TGCGCCAGCAGCCAACTACGGACCAACACCGGGGAGCTGTTTTTT
TRBJ1-2 | - | TRBD1 | TRBV9 | CASSPGTGSLGYTF | TGTGCCAGCAGCCCAGGGACAGGGAGCCTTGGCTACACCTTC
TRBJ1-1 | - | - | TRBV30 | CAQYRANTEAFF | TGTGCTCAATACAGGGCGAACACTGAAGCTTTCTTT
TRBJ2-7 | - | TRBD2 | TRBV11-3 | CASSPTAASGDYEQYF | TGTGCCAGCAGCCCTACAGCGGCTAGCGGGGACTACGAGCAGTACTTC
TRBJ1-3 | - | - | TRBV7-9 | CASSLIGVSGNTIYF | TGTGCCAGCAGCTTAATTGGGGTATCTGGAAACACCATATATTTT
TRBJ1-2 | - | - | TRBV5-1 | CASRISNYGYTF | TGCGCCAGCAGGATATCTAACTATGGCTACACCTTC